This T cell receptor beta chain was profiled in a study of T cell responses to AZD1222 COVID-19 vaccine. The assay was immunoSEQ multiplex PCR, and TCRdb's table has in-frame clones only and misses some. The table shows 150,000 to 200,000 clones, with 88% occurring only once. Broader study findings: At baseline, seropositivity was found in only 5 to 7 AZD1222 recipients. The span of vaccine-associated CD4 TCRs extended across spike, with dominance at 160-218 and 743-854.

About this clone: Its antigen is not identified.

Analyses pooled second doses at about 4 or about 12 weeks. The V gene lost 1 base and the J gene lost 4 bases, with 17 bases spanning the gap. The CDR3 consists of 17 residues. Germline V gene sequence: CDR1 LGHNA, CDR2 YSLEER. This chain connects TRBV4-3 to TRBJ2-1; the D is unclear. The receptor was isolated from an adult who received the AZD1222 COVID-19 vaccine. Source: peripheral blood, taken 28 days after the second AZD1222 dose. CDR3 sequence (DNA): TGCGCCAGCAGCCAAGGCCGAGGAACGGGTCCTTACAATGAGCAGTTCTTC. Its translation is CASSQGRGTGPYNEQFF.